This T cell receptor (beta chain) was captured by sequencing in a study of T cells in Graves' hyperthyroidism and ophthalmopathy. Notes on the study in general: Ophthalmopathy was separated from stable hyperthyroidism by a 13 V-J model. The model foresaw ophthalmopathy a median about 6.5 months prior to onset.

This clonotype turned up a few times. Its target is not known. Amplification yielded TCR beta CDR3 regions, with RNA transcripts as the source. The HTBI primer set drove a first-round RT-PCR of the TCR CDR3. TCRdb re-called the multiplex PCR reads with MiXCR, one entry per CDR3 protein. The sample contains around 600,000 distinct CDR3 sequences, roughly 46% of which appear only once. Trimming took off 5 bases at V and 10 bases at J, with 18 bases between the two ends. This CDR3 has 15 amino acids. Uncontrolled infections, other autoimmune diseases, pregnancy or lactation led to exclusion of patients. The diagnostic basis comprised clinical symptoms, serum thyroxine and TRAb, thyroid ultrasound and orbital computed tomography.

V gene TRBV12-3 or TRBV12-4 combines with J gene TRBJ1-6; no clear D. The sample was peripheral blood or thyroid tissue (not recorded which). This clonotype was obtained from an adult man with Graves' disease, either hyperthyroidism or ophthalmopathy (not recorded which). The CDR3 region is CASSPFNSFQSPLHF. In nucleotides, the CDR3 is TGTGCCAGCAGTCCATTTAACAGTTTTCAATCACCCCTCCACTTT.